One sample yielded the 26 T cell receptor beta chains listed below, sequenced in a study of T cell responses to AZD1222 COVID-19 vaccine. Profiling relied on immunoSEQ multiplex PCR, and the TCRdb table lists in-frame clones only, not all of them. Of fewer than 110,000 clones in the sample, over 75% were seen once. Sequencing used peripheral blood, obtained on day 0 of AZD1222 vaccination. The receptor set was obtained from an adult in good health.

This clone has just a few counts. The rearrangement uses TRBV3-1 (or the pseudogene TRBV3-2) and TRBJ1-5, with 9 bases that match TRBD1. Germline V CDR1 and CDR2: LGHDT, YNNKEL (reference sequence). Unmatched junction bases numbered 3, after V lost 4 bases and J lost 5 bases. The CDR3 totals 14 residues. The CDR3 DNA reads TGTGCCAGCAGCCTGGGACAGGGACATCAGCCCCAGCATTTT. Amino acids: CASSLGQGHQPQHF.

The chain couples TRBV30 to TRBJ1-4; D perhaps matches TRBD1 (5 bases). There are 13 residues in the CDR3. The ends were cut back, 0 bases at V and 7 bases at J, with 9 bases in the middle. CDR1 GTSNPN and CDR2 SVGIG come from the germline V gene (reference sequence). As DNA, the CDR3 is TGTGCCTGGAGTGTTGCCGGGGGTGAAAAACTGTTTTTT. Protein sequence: CAWSVAGGEKLFF.

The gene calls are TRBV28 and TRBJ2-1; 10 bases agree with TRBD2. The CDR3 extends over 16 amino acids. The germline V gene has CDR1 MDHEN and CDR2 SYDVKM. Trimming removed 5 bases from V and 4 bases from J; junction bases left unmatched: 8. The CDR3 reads CASSPPTSGRYNEQFF. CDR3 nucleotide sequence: TGTGCCAGCAGTCCCCCGACTAGCGGGCGATACAATGAGCAGTTCTTC.

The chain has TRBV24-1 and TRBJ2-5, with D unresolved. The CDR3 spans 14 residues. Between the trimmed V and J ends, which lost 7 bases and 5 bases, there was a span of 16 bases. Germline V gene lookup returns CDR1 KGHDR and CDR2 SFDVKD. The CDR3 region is CATRKVLGPETQYF. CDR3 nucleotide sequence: TGTGCCACCAGGAAGGTTTTGGGCCCTGAGACCCAGTACTTC.

The CDR3 sequence is CASSPGTSGGVLETQYF. Written as DNA, the CDR3 is TGTGCCAGCAGCCCCGGGACTAGCGGGGGGGTTTTGGAGACCCAGTACTTC. The chain has TRBV5-4 and TRBJ2-5, with 16 positions matching TRBD2. V lost 4 bases to trimming and J lost 5 bases; unmatched junction nucleotides: 8. The CDR3 has 17 residues. Germline-derived CDR1 and CDR2 are SGHNT and YYREEE (reference sequence).

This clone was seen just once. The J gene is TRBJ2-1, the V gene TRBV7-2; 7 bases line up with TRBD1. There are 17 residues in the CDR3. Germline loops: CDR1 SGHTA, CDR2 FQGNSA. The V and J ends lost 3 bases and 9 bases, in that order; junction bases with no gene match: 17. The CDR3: CASSFMPGTVKSGEQFF. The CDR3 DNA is TGTGCCAGCAGCTTCATGCCCGGGACAGTTAAGTCCGGTGAGCAGTTCTTC.

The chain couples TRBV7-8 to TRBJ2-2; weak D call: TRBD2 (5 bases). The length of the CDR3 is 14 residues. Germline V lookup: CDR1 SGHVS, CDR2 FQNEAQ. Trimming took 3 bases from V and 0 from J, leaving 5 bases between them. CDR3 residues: CASSFGANTGELFF. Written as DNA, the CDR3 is TGTGCCAGCAGCTTCGGGGCGAACACCGGGGAGCTGTTTTTT.

CDR3 in DNA: TGCGCCAGCAGTGATCAGGGGACAGGGGCCTACGAGCAGTACTTC. This codes for CASSDQGTGAYEQYF. The genes are TRBV10-1 and TRBJ2-7, with 10 bases that match TRBD1. Losses at the gene ends were 3 bases for V and 2 bases for J; bases not matched to a gene: 4. The CDR3 totals 15 residues. CDR1 WNHNN and CDR2 SYGVQD come from the germline V gene (reference sequence).

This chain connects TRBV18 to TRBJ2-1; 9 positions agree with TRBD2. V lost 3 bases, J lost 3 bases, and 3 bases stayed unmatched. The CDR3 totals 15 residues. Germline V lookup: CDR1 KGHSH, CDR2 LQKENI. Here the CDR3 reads CASSPGLAYYNEQFF. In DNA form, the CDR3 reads TGTGCCAGCTCACCGGGACTAGCCTACTACAATGAGCAGTTCTTC.

CDR3 DNA: TGTGCCAGTAGTATCGGACAGGGGGCTGGTCAGCCCCAGCATTTT. Residues: CASSIGQGAGQPQHF. The J gene is TRBJ1-5, the V gene TRBV19, with 11 bases that match TRBD1. The V gene's germline CDR1 is LNHDA and CDR2 SQIVND (reference sequence). This CDR3 has 15 amino acids. Losses at the gene ends were 3 bases for V and 6 bases for J; bases not matched to a gene: 4. The full variable domain, rest sourced from reference TRBV19 and TRBJ1-5, is DGGITQSPKYLFRKEGQNVTLSCEQNLNHDAMYWYRQDPGQGLRLIYYSQIVNDFQKGDIAEGYSVSREKKESFPLTVTSAQKNPTAFYLCASSIGQGAGQPQHFGDGTRLSIL.

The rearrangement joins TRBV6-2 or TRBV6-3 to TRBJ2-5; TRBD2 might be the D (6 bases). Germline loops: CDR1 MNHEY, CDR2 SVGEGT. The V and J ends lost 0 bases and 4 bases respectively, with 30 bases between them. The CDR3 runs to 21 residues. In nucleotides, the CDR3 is TGTGCCAGCAGTTACTCGCCAGTATTCGGCAGGGACTTGATATTCGGAGAGACCCAGTACTTC. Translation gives CASSYSPVFGRDLIFGETQYF.

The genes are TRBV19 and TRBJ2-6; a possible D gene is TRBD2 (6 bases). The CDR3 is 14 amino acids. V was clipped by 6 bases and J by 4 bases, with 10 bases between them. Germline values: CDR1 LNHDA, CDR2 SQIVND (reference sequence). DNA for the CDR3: TGTGCCAGTAGGAGCGGGCAGGGGGCCAACGTCCTGACTTTC. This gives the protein CASRSGQGANVLTF.

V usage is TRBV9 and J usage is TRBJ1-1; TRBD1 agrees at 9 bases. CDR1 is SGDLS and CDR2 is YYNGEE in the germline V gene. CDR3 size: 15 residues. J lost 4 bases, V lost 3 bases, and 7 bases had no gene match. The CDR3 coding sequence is TGTGCCAGCAGCGCCTATGGACAGGGGAGCACTGAAGCTTTCTTT. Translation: CASSAYGQGSTEAFF.

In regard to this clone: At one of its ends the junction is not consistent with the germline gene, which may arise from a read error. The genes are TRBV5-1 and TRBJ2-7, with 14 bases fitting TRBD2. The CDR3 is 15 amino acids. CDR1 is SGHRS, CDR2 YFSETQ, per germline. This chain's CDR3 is CASRLGLAGVGEQYF. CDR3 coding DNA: TGCGCCAGCAGGTTGGGACTAGCGGGGGTTGGGGAGCAGTACTTC.

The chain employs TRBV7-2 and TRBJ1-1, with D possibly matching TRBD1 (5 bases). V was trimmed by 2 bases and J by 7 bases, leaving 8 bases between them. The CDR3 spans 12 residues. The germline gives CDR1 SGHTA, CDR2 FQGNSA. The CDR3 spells CASSLYQGEAFF. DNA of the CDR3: TGTGCCAGCAGCTTATACCAGGGTGAAGCTTTCTTT.

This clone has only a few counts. DNA for the CDR3: TGTGCCAGCAGCTCCCGAATAGGGACTGAAGCTTTCTTT. Residues: CASSSRIGTEAFF. The gene calls are TRBV6-5 and TRBJ1-1, with D unresolved. Trimming removed 6 bases at V and 5 bases at J, with 13 bases between. The CDR3 contains 13 residues. CDR1 MNHEY and CDR2 SVGAGI come from the germline V gene.

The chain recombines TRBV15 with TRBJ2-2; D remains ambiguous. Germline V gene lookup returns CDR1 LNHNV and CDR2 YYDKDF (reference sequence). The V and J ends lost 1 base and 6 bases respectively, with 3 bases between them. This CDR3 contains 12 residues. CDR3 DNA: TGTGCCACCAGCAGAGGGGCCGGGGAGCTGTTTTTT. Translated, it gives CATSRGAGELFF. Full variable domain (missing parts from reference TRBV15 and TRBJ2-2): DAMVIQNPRYQVTQFGKPVTLSCSQTLNHNVMYWYQQKSSQAPKLLFHYYDKDFNNEADTPDNFQSRRPNTSFCFLDIRSPGLGDTAMYLCATSRGAGELFFGEGSRLTVL.

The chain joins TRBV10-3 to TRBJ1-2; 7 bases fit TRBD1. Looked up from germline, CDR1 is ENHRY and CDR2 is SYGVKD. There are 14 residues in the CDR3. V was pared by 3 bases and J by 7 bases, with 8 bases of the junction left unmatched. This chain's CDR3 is CAISDTDRVGGYTF. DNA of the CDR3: TGTGCCATCAGTGATACCGACAGGGTCGGTGGCTACACCTTC.

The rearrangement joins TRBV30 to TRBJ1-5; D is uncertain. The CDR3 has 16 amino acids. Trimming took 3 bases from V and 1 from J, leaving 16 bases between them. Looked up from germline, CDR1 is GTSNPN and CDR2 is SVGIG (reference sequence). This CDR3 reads CAWSPLEDRSNQPQHF. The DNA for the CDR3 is TGTGCCTGGAGCCCCCTTGAGGATCGGAGCAATCAGCCCCAGCATTTT.

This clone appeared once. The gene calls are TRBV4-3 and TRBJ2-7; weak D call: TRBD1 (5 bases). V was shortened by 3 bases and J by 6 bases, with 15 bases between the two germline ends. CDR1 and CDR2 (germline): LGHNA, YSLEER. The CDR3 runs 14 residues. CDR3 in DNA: TGCGCCAGCAGCCAGAATCCCACAGGATTCGAGCAGTACTTC. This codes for CASSQNPTGFEQYF.

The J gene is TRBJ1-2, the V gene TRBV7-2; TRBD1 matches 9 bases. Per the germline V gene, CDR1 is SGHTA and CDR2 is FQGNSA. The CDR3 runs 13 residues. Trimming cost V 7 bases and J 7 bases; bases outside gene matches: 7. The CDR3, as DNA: TGTGCCAGCAATGCGGGACAGGGACGTGGCTACACCTTC. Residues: CASNAGQGRGYTF.

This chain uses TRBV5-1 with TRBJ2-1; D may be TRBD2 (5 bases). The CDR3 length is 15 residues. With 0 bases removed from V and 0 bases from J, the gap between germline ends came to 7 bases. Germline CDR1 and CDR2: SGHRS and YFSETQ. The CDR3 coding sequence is TGCGCCAGCAGCTTGGACGGGAACTCCTACAATGAGCAGTTCTTC. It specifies CASSLDGNSYNEQFF.

CDR3 loop: CASSPHTEAFF. DNA of the CDR3: TGTGCCAGCAGCCCTCACACTGAAGCTTTCTTT. V gene TRBV9 combines with J gene TRBJ1-1; D remains unclear. V was cut by 4 bases and J by 3 bases, with 4 bases left in between. Per the germline V gene, CDR1 is SGDLS and CDR2 is YYNGEE. This CDR3 has 11 residues.

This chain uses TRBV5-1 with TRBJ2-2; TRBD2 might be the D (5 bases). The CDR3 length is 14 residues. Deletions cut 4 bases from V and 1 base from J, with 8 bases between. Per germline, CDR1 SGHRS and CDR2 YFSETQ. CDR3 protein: CASSNEGNTGELFF. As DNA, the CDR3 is TGCGCCAGCAGCAACGAGGGGAACACCGGGGAGCTGTTTTTT.

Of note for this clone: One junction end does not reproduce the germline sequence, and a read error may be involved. This CDR3 reads CASSLGTSGGEEQFF. The CDR3 DNA is TGTGCTAGCAGCTTAGGGACTAGCGGGGGTGAGGAGCAGTTCTTC. The rearrangement uses TRBV7-7 and TRBJ2-1, with 14 nucleotides matching TRBD2. CDR1 SSHAT and CDR2 FNYEAQ come from the germline V gene (reference sequence). The CDR3 has 15 amino acids.

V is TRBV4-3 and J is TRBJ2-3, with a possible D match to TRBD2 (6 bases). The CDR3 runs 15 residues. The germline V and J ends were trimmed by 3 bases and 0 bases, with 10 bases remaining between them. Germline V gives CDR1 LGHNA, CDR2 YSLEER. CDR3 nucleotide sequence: TGCGCCAGCAGCCAGCGGGGTGGGAGCACAGATACGCAGTATTTT. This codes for CASSQRGGSTDTQYF.